A selection of T cell receptor beta chains follows, all from one sample in a study of blood T cell repertoires in COVID-19. TCRdb's table, derived via immunoSEQ multiplex PCR, lists solely in-frame clones and lacks some. In the table there are about 230,000 clones, around nine tenths of which are singletons. The sample consisted of peripheral blood. The receptors stem from a woman younger than 35 who had recovered from COVID-19. Each CDR3 is given with its conserved first and last residue. The D gene is left open where the match is weak. Clone size is not always given. Where it is, it says once, few, many or a class for expanded clones.

J gene	V gene	clone size	D gene	CDR3 DNA	CDR3 protein
TRBJ2-3	TRBV6-6	-	-	TGTGCCAGCAGTTACGAGGAATTCCCAGATACGCAGTATTTT	CASSYEEFPDTQYF
TRBJ2-1	TRBV12-3/TRBV12-4	-	TRBD1	TGTGCCAGCAGCTTGGACAGGGGCAATGAGCAGTTCTTC	CASSLDRGNEQFF
TRBJ1-2	TRBV12-3/TRBV12-4	-	-	TGTGCCAGCAGTCCTGGACAGAACTATGGCTACACCTTC	CASSPGQNYGYTF
TRBJ1-1	TRBV9	-	-	TGTGCCAGCAGCGTGTCTGGGGGGAGCACTGAAGCTTTCTTT	CASSVSGGSTEAFF
TRBJ2-7	TRBV7-8	-	-	TGTGCCAGCAGCTTAGATCCTGGGCCCTACGAGCAGTACTTC	CASSLDPGPYEQYF
TRBJ2-1	TRBV29-1	-	-	TGCAGCGTTGAAGATCCGCGGGCTACCTACAATGAGCAGTTCTTC	CSVEDPRATYNEQFF
TRBJ2-5	TRBV5-4	-	TRBD2	TGTGCCAGCAGCTGGGGGGGGACGACTAGCGCTGAAGAGACCCAGTACTTC	CASSWGGTTSAEETQYF
TRBJ2-7	TRBV29-1	-	-	TGCAGCGTTCTCTTCAGCTCCTACGAGCAGTACTTC	CSVLFSSYEQYF
TRBJ1-4	TRBV7-2	once	TRBD1	TGTGCCAGCAGCTTAGCCTGGACAGGGCATGAAAAACTGTTTTTT	CASSLAWTGHEKLFF
TRBJ2-7	TRBV11-2	-	TRBD2	TGTGCCAGCAGCACAAATAGCGGGGGAACCTACGAGCAGTACTTC	CASSTNSGGTYEQYF
TRBJ1-1	TRBV27	few	-	TGTGCCAGCAGTTTATCGAGGGGGAGCACTGAAGCTTTCTTT	CASSLSRGSTEAFF
TRBJ1-2	TRBV2	-	-	TGTGCCAGCACTCGGGATTCCCTTACTAACTATGGCTACACCTTC	CASTRDSLTNYGYTF
TRBJ1-3	TRBV9	-	-	TGTGCCAGCAGCGTGAGGTTCTCTGGAAACACCATATATTTT	CASSVRFSGNTIYF
TRBJ2-4	TRBV5-4	once	TRBD1	TGTGCCAGCAGCTTGGACCTAGGGACAGAATTAGCCAAAAACATTCAGTACTTC	CASSLDLGTELAKNIQYF